The next 26 T cell receptor beta chains were all read from a single sample in a study of CXCR3-negative and CXCR3-positive naive CD8 T cells (dated by TCRdb to between 2018 and 2021). These receptors have no identified antigens. The paper as a whole reports these results and caveats: TRB CDR3s from CXCR3-positive naive cells showed higher hydrophobicity (lower Kidera factor 4), lower energy, and higher strength and volume indices than CXCR3-negative naive cells.

TCRdb shows the sequencer as NextSeq 550. The Human TCR Profiling Kit (MiLaboratory) was used to make UMI-labeled 5' RACE TRB cDNA libraries. After reprocessing by TCRdb, each CDR3 protein sequence is one entry, and no DNA is given. Per the sample table, the count is about 89,000 distinct CDR3 sequences. The ten largest account for around 0.53% of the sample. Sequencing was done on a sample of naive CXCR3+ CD8+ T cells from blood. The cell subset or site label, read with the paper, signifies: CD45RO-CCR7+CD27+CD95- naive CD8+ T cells expressing CXCR3 (TNR3+). All receptors come from a human donor in good health. Some clones in this sample may be carry-over from other donors' samples.

V usage is TRBV7-8 and J usage is TRBJ2-6. This CDR3 region has 14 residues. Per germline, CDR1 SGHVS and CDR2 FQNEAQ. CDR3 sequence: CASSIESGANVLTF.

This chain links TRBV29-1 with TRBJ2-4; TCRdb reports TRBD1, a call that lacks DNA to check it against. CDR1 and CDR2 (germline): SQVTM, ANQGSEA. The CDR3 runs to 19 residues. This chain's CDR3 is CSVEDRQLDWGSMENIQYF.

This chain joins TRBV12-3 or TRBV12-4 and TRBJ2-7; the D call from TCRdb, TRBD2, cannot be confirmed without DNA. The CDR3 spans 16 residues. CDR3 loop: CASSLDGLRGAYEQYF.

The V call is TRBV4-2, the J call TRBJ1-2. There are 13 residues in the CDR3. Germline V gene lookup returns CDR1 LGHNA and CDR2 YNFKEQ. Here the CDR3 reads CASSFDPVRGYTF.

The genes are TRBV12-3 or TRBV12-4 and TRBJ2-2. The CDR3 extends over 12 amino acids. This CDR3 is CASSATIGELIF.

CDR3 amino acids: CASSFYTGEPFF. This sequence joins TRBV28 and TRBJ2-2. CDR3 length equals 12 residues. CDR1 and CDR2 from the germline V gene are MDHEN and SYDVKM.

The rearrangement uses TRBV5-1 and TRBJ2-1. Germline assignment: CDR1 SGHRS and CDR2 YFSETQ. The CDR3 consists of 15 residues. The CDR3 loop is CASSLEGLHYNEQFF. The variable domain in full, completed from reference TRBV5-1 and TRBJ2-1, reads KAGVTQTPRYLIKTRGQQVTLSCSPISGHRSVSWYQQTPGQGLQFLFEYFSETQRNKGNFPGRFSGRQFSNSRSEMNVSTLELGDSALYLCASSLEGLHYNEQFFGPGTRLTVL.

The chain employs TRBV7-2 and TRBJ1-1. CDR1 is SGHTA, CDR2 FQGNSA, per germline. This CDR3 is built from 17 residues. The CDR3 sequence is CASTPGGVPFMNTEAFF.

The CDR3 here is CASSPSWGNTGELFF. The chain carries TRBV5-1 and TRBJ2-2; the D gene TCRdb calls, TRBD2, cannot be checked with no DNA. Germline CDR1 is SGHRS and CDR2 is YFSETQ. The CDR3 is made up of 15 amino acids. The entire variable domain, with the rest obtained from reference TRBV5-1 and TRBJ2-2, is as follows: KAGVTQTPRYLIKTRGQQVTLSCSPISGHRSVSWYQQTPGQGLQFLFEYFSETQRNKGNFPGRFSGRQFSNSRSEMNVSTLELGDSALYLCASSPSWGNTGELFFGEGSRLTVL.

The V and J genes are TRBV7-6 and TRBJ1-2; TCRdb names TRBD1, which stays unverified in the absence of DNA. CDR3 length: 16 amino acids. Germline V gene data show CDR1 as SGHVS and CDR2 as FNYEAQ. The CDR3 is CASSPTLGASNYGYTF.

The chain links TRBV12-3 or TRBV12-4 to TRBJ2-5; the D call of TRBD1 rests on TCRdb alone, since no DNA is present to check it. The CDR3 sequence is 15 residues long. CDR3 protein: CASKEAGTPGETQYF.

V is TRBV12-3 or TRBV12-4 and J is TRBJ1-3. The CDR3 length is 11 residues. The CDR3 loop reads CAVLPGNTIYF.

This sequence joins TRBV9 and TRBJ2-7; without DNA, the TCRdb call of TRBD2 cannot be checked. Germline values: CDR1 SGDLS, CDR2 YYNGEE. The CDR3 spans 19 residues. CDR3 loop: CASSVVIGAREAPSYEQYF.

The genes are TRBV14 and TRBJ2-7; TCRdb proposes TRBD2, but this gene call is untestable without DNA. The CDR3 extends over 15 amino acids. Germline CDR1 SGHDN, CDR2 FVKESK. The CDR3 sequence: CASSRGVTSSYEQYF.

The rearrangement uses TRBV3-1 and TRBJ1-4; TCRdb calls TRBD1, which cannot be checked without DNA. The germline V gene encodes CDR1 LGHDT and CDR2 YNNKEL (reference sequence). This CDR3 has 15 residues. Here the CDR3 reads CASSQESLGATKLFF.

V is TRBV10-3 and J is TRBJ1-4. Germline V gene sequence: CDR1 ENHRY, CDR2 SYGVKD. The CDR3 extends over 13 amino acids. This CDR3 reads CAIRSPENEKLFF.

The rearrangement uses TRBV7-9 and TRBJ1-6; TCRdb returns TRBD1, unconfirmable since there is no DNA. Germline-derived CDR1 and CDR2 are SEHNR and FQNEAQ (reference sequence). The CDR3 covers 16 residues. CDR3 sequence: CASSHTGQGLNSPLHF. Complete variable domain (other parts from reference TRBV7-9 and TRBJ1-6): DTGVSQNPRHKITKRGQNVTFRCDPISEHNRLYWYRQTLGQGPEFLTYFQNEAQLEKSRLLSDRFSAERPKGSFSTLEIQRTEQGDSAMYLCASSHTGQGLNSPLHFGNGTRLTVT.

This chain joins TRBV7-7 and TRBJ2-5; absent DNA, TCRdb's TRBD1 call cannot be checked. The germline gives CDR1 SSHAT, CDR2 FNYEAQ (reference sequence). This CDR3 region has 15 residues. The CDR3 loop is CASSLQSGQGETQYF.

This chain links TRBV7-6 with TRBJ2-7; without DNA, the TCRdb call of TRBD2 cannot be checked. Germline V CDR1 and CDR2: SGHVS, FNYEAQ. The CDR3 consists of 21 residues. CDR3 region: CASSLLIGGLTESGRFYEQYF. The complete variable domain, with remaining parts taken from reference TRBV7-6 and TRBJ2-7, reads GAGVSQSPRYKVTKRGQDVALRCDPISGHVSLYWYRQALGQGPEFLTYFNYEAQQDKSGLPNDRFSAERPEGSISTLTIQRTEQRDSAMYRCASSLLIGGLTESGRFYEQYFGPGTRLTVT.

J is TRBJ2-7 and V is TRBV27; TCRdb picks TRBD1, but there is no DNA to check that call. This CDR3 has 13 residues. From germline, CDR1 is MNHEY and CDR2 SMNVEV (reference sequence). The CDR3 is CASSFAPGYEQYF.

The chain has TRBV28 and TRBJ2-1; TCRdb's D gene call, TRBD1, goes unchecked for lack of DNA. The CDR3 covers 15 residues. Germline lookup yields CDR1 MDHEN and CDR2 SYDVKM. This chain's CDR3 is CASSPARDSYNEQFF.

V usage is TRBV30 and J usage is TRBJ2-1; there is no DNA to check the TCRdb D call of TRBD2. CDR1 and CDR2 from the germline V gene are GTSNPN and SVGIG (reference sequence). The CDR3 is made up of 13 amino acids. CDR3 amino acids: CAWAPTSPSEQLF.

V gene TRBV29-1 combines with J gene TRBJ1-1; the D call of TRBD1 rests on TCRdb alone, since no DNA is present to check it. The CDR3 consists of 13 residues. CDR1 and CDR2 from the germline V gene are SQVTM and ANQGSEA. The CDR3 is CSVEEGRNTEAFF.

The chain is built from TRBV14 and TRBJ2-2; TCRdb reports TRBD1, a call that lacks DNA to check it against. Per germline, CDR1 SGHDN and CDR2 FVKESK. This CDR3 is 16 amino acids long. This chain's CDR3 is CASSLPGGPRAGELFF.

This chain uses TRBV27 with TRBJ1-1. The CDR3 consists of 13 residues. Germline CDR1 is MNHEY and CDR2 is SMNVEV (reference sequence). Here the CDR3 reads CARGGHLNTEAFF.

The chain combines TRBV13 with TRBJ2-5; TCRdb gives TRBD2 as the D gene, but with no DNA this cannot be confirmed. Germline V gene lookup returns CDR1 PRHDT and CDR2 FYEKMQ (reference sequence). The CDR3 covers 15 residues. The CDR3 loop is CASSLVAGGPETQYF.